One and the same sample provided the 23 T cell receptor beta chains below, sequenced in a study of cytomegalovirus exposure and HLA in healthy donors. PCR primers comprised 60 Vbeta and 13 Jbeta primers. Sequencing used immunoSEQ multiplex PCR; TCRdb keeps in-frame clones, though not all of them. In all, the sample yields about 160,000 clones. Sequences were obtained from PBMCs. These receptors originate from a woman aged 55-70 years in good health and CMV-seronegative.

This chain links TRBV19 with TRBJ2-1, with no clear D. There are 11 residues in the CDR3. Per the germline V gene, CDR1 is LNHDA and CDR2 is SQIVND (reference sequence). V was shortened by 5 bases and J by 8 bases, with 7 bases between the two germline ends. The DNA of the CDR3 is TGTGCCAGTAGTCTTCGGGATGAGCAGTTCTTC. It yields the protein CASSLRDEQFF.

The chain has TRBV30 and TRBJ1-2; D remains unclear. V lost 0 bases and J 4 bases, leaving 9 bases between the germline ends. From germline, CDR1 is GTSNPN and CDR2 SVGIG (reference sequence). This CDR3 is built from 13 residues. CDR3 nucleotide sequence: TGTGCCTGGAGTGTACGTGACACCTATGGCTACACCTTC. Its translation is CAWSVRDTYGYTF.

V and J are TRBV6-5 and TRBJ1-4; TRBD1 is a possible D gene (5 bases). This CDR3 region has 15 residues. Per the germline V gene, CDR1 is MNHEY and CDR2 is SVGAGI. Trimming removed 5 bases from V and 3 bases from J, with 13 bases in between. The CDR3 is CASSIQALANEKLFF. CDR3 sequence (DNA): TGTGCCAGCAGTATACAGGCTCTGGCTAATGAAAAACTGTTTTTT.

This chain links TRBV15 with TRBJ2-1; unclear D gene. This CDR3 has 13 residues. The V gene's germline CDR1 is LNHNV and CDR2 YYDKDF (reference sequence). V lost 1 base and J lost 4, with 5 bases in between. CDR3 sequence reads: CATSRATYNEQFF. The CDR3 region has the DNA TGTGCCACCAGCAGAGCCACATACAATGAGCAGTTCTTC.

This chain links TRBV15 with TRBJ2-1; D might be TRBD1 (6 bases). V lost 5 bases to trimming and J lost 6 bases, with 23 bases between them. The germline CDR1 and CDR2 sequences are LNHNV and YYDKDF (reference sequence). There are 17 residues in the CDR3. The CDR3 sequence: CATSGGPTGSGVNEQFF. In nucleotides, the CDR3 is TGTGCCACCAGCGGAGGACCAACAGGGTCAGGAGTCAATGAGCAGTTCTTC.

J is TRBJ1-1 and V is TRBV7-9, with 11 nucleotides matching TRBD1. Germline trimming cut 5 bases from V and 8 bases from J; bases unmatched to any gene: 7. CDR1 SEHNR and CDR2 FQNEAQ come from the germline V gene (reference sequence). The CDR3 is 14 amino acids. The CDR3, as DNA: TGTGCCAGCAGCCGAACCGGGACAGGGGGGGAAGCTTTCTTT. Amino acid sequence: CASSRTGTGGEAFF.

This chain links TRBV10-3 with TRBJ2-7; TRBD2 agrees at 7 bases. V shed 10 bases, J shed 1 base, and the junction held 10 bases outside the gene matches. This CDR3 is 14 amino acids long. Germline assignment: CDR1 ENHRY and CDR2 SYGVKD. The CDR3 sequence: CATSLGGGSYEQYF. CDR3 DNA: TGTGCCACCTCTCTTGGGGGGGGGTCCTACGAGCAGTACTTC.

The V call is TRBV9, the J call TRBJ2-3; D might be TRBD2 (7 bases). The V and J ends lost 2 bases and 4 bases respectively, with 11 bases between them. Germline values: CDR1 SGDLS, CDR2 YYNGEE. This CDR3 is 14 amino acids long. For the CDR3, the DNA is TGTGCCAGCAGCGTCAAGGGGGGGCCAGATACGCAGTATTTT. As protein: CASSVKGGPDTQYF.

V gene TRBV5-6 combines with J gene TRBJ2-7, with a possible D match to TRBD2 (6 bases). This CDR3 has 14 amino acids. V gave up 3 bases and J gave up 2 bases, with 12 bases separating them. The germline CDR1 and CDR2 sequences are SGHDT and YYEEEE. CDR3 sequence: CASSYRDFTYEQYF. CDR3 nucleotide sequence: TGTGCCAGCAGCTACCGGGACTTCACCTACGAGCAGTACTTC.

This chain connects TRBV13 to TRBJ1-2, with 8 bases fitting TRBD1. The CDR3 spans 15 residues. Germline V lookup: CDR1 PRHDT, CDR2 FYEKMQ (reference sequence). Germline trimming cut 3 bases from V and 4 bases from J; bases unmatched to any gene: 7. The DNA for the CDR3 is TGTGCCAGCAGCTTTACGGGACAGGTCGGCTATGGCTACACCTTC. This gives the protein CASSFTGQVGYGYTF.

The chain has TRBV5-1 and TRBJ2-7, with a possible D match to TRBD1 (7 bases). CDR1 is SGHRS, CDR2 YFSETQ, per germline. V lost 3 bases to trimming and J lost 2 bases, with 12 bases between them. The CDR3 sequence is 14 residues long. The CDR3 protein is CASSSGGGTYEQYF. The DNA of the CDR3 is TGCGCCAGCAGCTCCGGAGGGGGCACCTACGAGCAGTACTTC.

The chain uses TRBV5-1 and TRBJ1-2; maybe TRBD1 (5 bases). Trimming pared 3 bases from V and 0 bases from J, leaving 12 bases between. Germline lookup yields CDR1 SGHRS and CDR2 YFSETQ. The CDR3 has 15 residues. The CDR3 region is CASSYDGGSNYGYTF. For the CDR3, the DNA is TGCGCCAGCAGCTACGATGGGGGGTCTAACTATGGCTACACCTTC.

J is TRBJ2-7 and V is TRBV13, with TRBD1 matching over 8 bases. Trimming removed 4 bases from V and 2 bases from J; junction bases left unmatched: 4. Germline V gene lookup returns CDR1 PRHDT and CDR2 FYEKMQ (reference sequence). The CDR3 has 14 residues. The CDR3 DNA follows: TGTGCCAGCAGCTGGGGACAGGTCGCCTACGAGCAGTACTTC. It specifies CASSWGQVAYEQYF.

V is TRBV7-3 and J is TRBJ1-1; D perhaps matches TRBD1 (6 bases). This CDR3 has 13 residues. Germline assignment: CDR1 SGHTA and CDR2 FQGTGA. V was shortened by 3 bases and J by 5 bases, with 10 bases between the two germline ends. CDR3 sequence reads: CASSFGGQTEAFF. CDR3 bases: TGTGCCAGCAGCTTCGGGGGGCAGACTGAAGCTTTCTTT.

The chain employs TRBV29-1 and TRBJ2-1; D call uncertain. The CDR3 sequence is 17 residues long. Germline CDR1 and CDR2: SQVTM and ANQGSEA. Trimming pared 5 bases from V and 2 bases from J, leaving 22 bases between. CDR3 coding DNA: TGCAGCGTTCTCAGATTTTCGACTGGCACACCCTACAATGAGCAGTTCTTC. It is translated as CSVLRFSTGTPYNEQFF.

J is TRBJ2-2 and V is TRBV19; perhaps TRBD2 as D (5 bases). CDR1 is LNHDA and CDR2 is SQIVND in the germline V gene (reference sequence). V lost 1 base and J 7 bases, leaving 10 bases between the germline ends. The CDR3 extends over 14 amino acids. The CDR3 bases are TGTGCCAGTAGTATAGGGACTTTGAGCGGGGAGCTGTTTTTT. It translates to CASSIGTLSGELFF.

The chain employs TRBV7-8 and TRBJ1-1, with unresolved D. This CDR3 region has 14 residues. The V end lost 0 bases, the J end lost 1 base, and 6 bases lay between the germline ends. Germline loops: CDR1 SGHVS, CDR2 FQNEAQ. The CDR3, as DNA: TGTGCCAGCAGCTTAGCCAACAAGAACACTGAAGCTTTCTTT. Its protein product is CASSLANKNTEAFF.

The chain couples TRBV9 to TRBJ1-3, with D possibly TRBD1 on 5 matching bases. V lost 4 bases, J lost 3 bases, and 14 bases lay in between. This CDR3 spans 15 amino acids. Germline CDR1 reads SGDLS; CDR2 reads YYNGEE. The CDR3 here is CASSQEGLGGNTIYF. CDR3 in DNA: TGTGCCAGCAGCCAGGAGGGGTTGGGTGGAAACACCATATATTTT.

This chain links TRBV4-2 with TRBJ1-5; TRBD1 might be the D (6 bases). CDR3 length: 18 residues. V was clipped by 0 bases and J by 0 bases, with 15 bases between them. In germline, CDR1 is LGHNA, CDR2 YNFKEQ. In nucleotides, the CDR3 is TGTGCCAGCAGCCAAGAACCTCCCACAGGGTATAGCAATCAGCCCCAGCATTTT. Translated: CASSQEPPTGYSNQPQHF.

The V and J genes are TRBV7-7 and TRBJ2-1; TRBD2 matches at 7 bases. Germline V lookup: CDR1 SSHAT, CDR2 FNYEAQ (reference sequence). The V segment lost 0 bases and the J segment 5 bases; nucleotides outside the gene matches: 1. The CDR3 length is 14 residues. Here the CDR3 reads CASSLAGGNNEQFF. CDR3 DNA: TGTGCCAGCAGCTTAGCGGGGGGGAACAATGAGCAGTTCTTC.

The chain carries TRBV7-3 and TRBJ1-2, with unresolved D. Germline-derived CDR1 and CDR2 are SGHTA and FQGTGA. Between the trimmed V and J ends, which lost 2 bases and 8 bases, there was a span of 12 bases. This CDR3 comprises 13 residues. The CDR3 protein is CASSLSPSLGYTF. DNA for the CDR3: TGTGCCAGCAGCTTATCCCCTTCTCTCGGCTACACCTTC.

The rearrangement joins TRBV27 to TRBJ1-1, with D possibly TRBD1 on 6 matching bases. The ends were cut back, 6 bases at V and 6 bases at J, with 14 bases in the middle. The CDR3 covers 13 residues. Germline V gene lookup returns CDR1 MNHEY and CDR2 SMNVEV (reference sequence). Here the CDR3 reads CASRRGGASEAFF. CDR3 DNA sequence: TGTGCCAGCAGACGCGGGGGCGCATCTGAAGCTTTCTTT.

J is TRBJ2-1 and V is TRBV6-1, with D unclear. Looked up from germline, CDR1 is MNHNS and CDR2 is SASEGT. The V end lost 4 bases, the J end lost 1 base, and 5 bases lay between the germline ends. The CDR3 has 13 amino acids. CDR3 in amino acids: CASSASSYNEQFF. The DNA of the CDR3 is TGTGCCAGCAGTGCGAGTTCCTACAATGAGCAGTTCTTC.